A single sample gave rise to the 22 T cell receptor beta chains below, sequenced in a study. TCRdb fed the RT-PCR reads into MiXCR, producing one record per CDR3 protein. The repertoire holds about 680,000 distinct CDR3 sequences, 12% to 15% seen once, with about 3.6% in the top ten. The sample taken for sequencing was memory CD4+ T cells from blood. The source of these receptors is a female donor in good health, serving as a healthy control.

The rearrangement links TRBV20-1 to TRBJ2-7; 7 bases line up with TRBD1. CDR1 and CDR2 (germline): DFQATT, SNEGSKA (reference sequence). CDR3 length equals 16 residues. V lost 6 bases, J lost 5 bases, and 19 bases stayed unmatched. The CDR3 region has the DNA TGCAGTGCCAGATCCACCGGGACAGTGACACCTAACGAGCAGTACTTC. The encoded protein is CSARSTGTVTPNEQYF.

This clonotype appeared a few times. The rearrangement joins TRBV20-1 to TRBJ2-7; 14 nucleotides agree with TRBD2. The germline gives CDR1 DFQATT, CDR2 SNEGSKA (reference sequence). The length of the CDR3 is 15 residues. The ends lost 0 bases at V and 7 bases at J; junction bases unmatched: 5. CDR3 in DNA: TGCAGTGCTAGAGAAGGGACTAGCGGGAGAGGTGAGCAGTACTTC. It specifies CSAREGTSGRGEQYF.

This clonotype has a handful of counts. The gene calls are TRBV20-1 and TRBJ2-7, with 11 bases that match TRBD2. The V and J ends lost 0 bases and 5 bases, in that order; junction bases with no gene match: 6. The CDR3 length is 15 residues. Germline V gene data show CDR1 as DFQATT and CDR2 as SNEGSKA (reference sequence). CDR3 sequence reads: CSARDPLAGGNEQYF. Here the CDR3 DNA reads TGCAGTGCTAGAGATCCCCTAGCGGGAGGCAACGAGCAGTACTTC.

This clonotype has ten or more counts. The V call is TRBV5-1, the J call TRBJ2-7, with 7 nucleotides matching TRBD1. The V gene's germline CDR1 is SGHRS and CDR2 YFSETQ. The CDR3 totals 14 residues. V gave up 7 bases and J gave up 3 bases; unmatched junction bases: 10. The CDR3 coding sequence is TGCGCCAGCGCTATAGGGACAGCTAACTACGAGCAGTACTTC. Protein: CASAIGTANYEQYF.

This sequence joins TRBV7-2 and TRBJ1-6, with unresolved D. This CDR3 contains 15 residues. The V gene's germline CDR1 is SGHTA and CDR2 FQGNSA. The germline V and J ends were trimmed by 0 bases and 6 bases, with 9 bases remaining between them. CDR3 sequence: CASSLAWGGNSPLHF. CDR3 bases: TGTGCCAGCAGCTTAGCTTGGGGAGGTAATTCACCCCTCCACTTT.

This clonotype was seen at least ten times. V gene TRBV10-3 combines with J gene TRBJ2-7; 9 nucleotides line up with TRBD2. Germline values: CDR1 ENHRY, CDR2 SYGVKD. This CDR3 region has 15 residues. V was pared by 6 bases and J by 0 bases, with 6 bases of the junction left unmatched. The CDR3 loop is CAIRRLAAPSYEQYF. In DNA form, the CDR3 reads TGTGCCATCAGGCGACTAGCGGCACCCTCCTACGAGCAGTACTTC.

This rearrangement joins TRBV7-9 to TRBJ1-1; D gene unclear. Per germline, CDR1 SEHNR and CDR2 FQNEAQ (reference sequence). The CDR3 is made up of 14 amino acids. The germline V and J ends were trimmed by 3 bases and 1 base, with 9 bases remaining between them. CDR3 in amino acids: CASSFVVGNTEAFF. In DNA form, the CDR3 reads TGTGCCAGCAGCTTTGTTGTGGGGAACACTGAAGCTTTCTTT.

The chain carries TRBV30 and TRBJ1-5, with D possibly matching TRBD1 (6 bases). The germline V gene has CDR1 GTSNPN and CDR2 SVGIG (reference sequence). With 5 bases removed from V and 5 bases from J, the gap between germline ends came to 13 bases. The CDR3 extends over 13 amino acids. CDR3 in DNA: TGTGCCTGGTCTGCAGGGGCTTATCAGCCCCAGCATTTT. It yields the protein CAWSAGAYQPQHF.

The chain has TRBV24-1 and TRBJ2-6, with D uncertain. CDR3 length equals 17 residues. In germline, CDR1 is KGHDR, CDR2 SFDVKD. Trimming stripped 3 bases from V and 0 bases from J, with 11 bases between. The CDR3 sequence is CATSDTRRSSGANVLTF. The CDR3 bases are TGTGCCACCAGTGATACCCGACGGTCCTCTGGGGCCAACGTCCTGACTTTC.

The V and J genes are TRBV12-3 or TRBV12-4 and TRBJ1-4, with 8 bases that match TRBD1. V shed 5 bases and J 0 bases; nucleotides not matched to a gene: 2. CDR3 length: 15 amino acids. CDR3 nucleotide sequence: TGTGCCAGCAGTGAGACAGGGGCAACTAATGAAAAACTGTTTTTT. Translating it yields CASSETGATNEKLFF.

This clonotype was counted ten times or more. The CDR3 DNA reads as TGTGCCAGCGTGGGCGACAGCACAGATACGCAGTATTTT. Amino acids: CASVGDSTDTQYF. The chain has TRBV28 and TRBJ2-3; no definite D call. V gave up 8 bases and J gave up 0 bases, with 9 bases separating them. Looked up from germline, CDR1 is MDHEN and CDR2 is SYDVKM. This CDR3 has 13 residues.

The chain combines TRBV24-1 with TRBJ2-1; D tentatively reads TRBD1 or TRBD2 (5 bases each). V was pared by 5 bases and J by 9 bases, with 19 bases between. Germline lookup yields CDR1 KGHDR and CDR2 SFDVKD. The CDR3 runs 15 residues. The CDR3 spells CATSGTRGFGGEQFF. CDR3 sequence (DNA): TGTGCCACCAGTGGCACTAGAGGGTTTGGGGGTGAGCAGTTCTTC.

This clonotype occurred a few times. The CDR3 sequence: CASSEQWQKYYGYTF. CDR3 bases: TGTGCCAGCAGTGAACAGTGGCAGAAATACTATGGCTACACCTTC. The V call is TRBV2, the J call TRBJ1-2; D gene unclear. From germline, CDR1 is SNHLY and CDR2 FYNNEI. V lost 2 bases and J 3 bases, leaving 13 bases between the germline ends. This CDR3 contains 15 residues.

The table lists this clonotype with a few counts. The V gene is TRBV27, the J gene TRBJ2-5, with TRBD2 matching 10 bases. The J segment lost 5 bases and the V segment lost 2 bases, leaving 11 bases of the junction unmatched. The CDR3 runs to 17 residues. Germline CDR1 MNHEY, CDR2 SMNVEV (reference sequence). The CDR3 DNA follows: TGTGCCAGCAGTTTAATCCCTAGAGCGGGGGGGGGGGAGACCCAGTACTTC. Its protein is CASSLIPRAGGGETQYF.

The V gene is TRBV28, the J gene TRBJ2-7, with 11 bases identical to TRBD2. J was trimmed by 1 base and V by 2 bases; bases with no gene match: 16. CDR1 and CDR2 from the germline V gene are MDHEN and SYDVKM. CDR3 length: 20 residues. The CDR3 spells CASSLNSGTSGSRPSYEQYF. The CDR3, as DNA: TGTGCCAGCAGTTTAAACAGCGGGACTAGCGGTTCCCGCCCTTCCTACGAGCAGTACTTC.

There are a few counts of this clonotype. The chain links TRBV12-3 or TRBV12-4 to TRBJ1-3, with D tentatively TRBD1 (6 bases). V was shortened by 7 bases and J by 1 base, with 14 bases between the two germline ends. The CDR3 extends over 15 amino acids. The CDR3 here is CASTLVQGSGNTIYF. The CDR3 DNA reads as TGTGCCAGCACCCTCGTGCAGGGGTCTGGAAACACCATATATTTT.

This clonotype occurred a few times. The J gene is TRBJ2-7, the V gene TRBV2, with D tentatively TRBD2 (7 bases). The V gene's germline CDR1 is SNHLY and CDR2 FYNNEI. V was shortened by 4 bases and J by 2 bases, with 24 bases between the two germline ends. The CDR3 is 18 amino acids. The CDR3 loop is CASSGPLERGGTTYEQYF. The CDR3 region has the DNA TGTGCCAGCAGTGGCCCCTTAGAGAGGGGGGGGACTACCTACGAGCAGTACTTC.

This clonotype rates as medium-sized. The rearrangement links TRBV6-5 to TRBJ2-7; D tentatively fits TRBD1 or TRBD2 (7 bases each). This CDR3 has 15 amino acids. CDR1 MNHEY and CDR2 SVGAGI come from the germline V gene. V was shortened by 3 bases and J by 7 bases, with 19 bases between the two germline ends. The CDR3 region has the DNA TGTGCCAGCAGTTATAAGGGGGAGGGGGCGCTGGAGCAGTACTTC. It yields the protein CASSYKGEGALEQYF.

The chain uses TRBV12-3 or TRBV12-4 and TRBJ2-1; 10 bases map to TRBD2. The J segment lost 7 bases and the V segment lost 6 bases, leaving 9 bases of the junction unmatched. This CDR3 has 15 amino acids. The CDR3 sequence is CASRLLAGRGNEQFF. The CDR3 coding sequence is TGTGCCAGCAGGCTACTAGCGGGGCGGGGGAATGAGCAGTTCTTC.

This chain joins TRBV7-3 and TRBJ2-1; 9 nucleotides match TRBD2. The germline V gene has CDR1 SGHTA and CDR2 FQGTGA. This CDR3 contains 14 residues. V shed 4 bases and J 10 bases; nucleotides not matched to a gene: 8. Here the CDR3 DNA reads TGTGCCAGCAGCTCCCGACACGGACTAGCGGAGCAGTTCTTC. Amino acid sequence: CASSSRHGLAEQFF.

In DNA form, the CDR3 reads TGCAGTGCTAGAGGTAGCGGGAGCGCCGGGGAGCTGTTTTTT. Translation: CSARGSGSAGELFF. V gene TRBV20-1 combines with J gene TRBJ2-2; 9 bases are a match to TRBD2. The CDR3 totals 14 residues. V shed 1 base, J shed 6 bases, and the junction held 3 bases outside the gene matches. Germline V gene data show CDR1 as DFQATT and CDR2 as SNEGSKA (reference sequence).

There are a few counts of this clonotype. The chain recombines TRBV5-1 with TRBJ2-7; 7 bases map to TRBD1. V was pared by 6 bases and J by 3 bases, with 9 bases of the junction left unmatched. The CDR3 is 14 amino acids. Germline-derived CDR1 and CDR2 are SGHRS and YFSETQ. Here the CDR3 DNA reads TGCGCCAGCACCTCCACCGGGACAGTCTACGAGCAGTACTTC. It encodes CASTSTGTVYEQYF. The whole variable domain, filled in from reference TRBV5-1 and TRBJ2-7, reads KAGVTQTPRYLIKTRGQQVTLSCSPISGHRSVSWYQQTPGQGLQFLFEYFSETQRNKGNFPGRFSGRQFSNSRSEMNVSTLELGDSALYLCASTSTGTVYEQYFGPGTRLTVT.